This T cell receptor (beta chain) derives from a study of blood T cell repertoires in COVID-19. Overall study context: Some COVID-19 samples were acute and others convalescent; all came from the United States, Italy and Spain.

The CDR3 is 17 residues long. Germline V gives CDR1 LGHNA, CDR2 YNFKEQ. Trimming cost V 3 bases and J 5 bases, with 22 bases left between them. Original processing methods: Scientists estimated how many nucleated cells there were by amplifying reference gene primers. The table came from immunoSEQ multiplex PCR; TCRdb's copy has only in-frame clones and leaves some out. V and J calls and clone size come straight from that table; D and trimming were deduced from the DNA. This repertoire shows about 280,000 clones, roughly 87% found once; its top ten account for about 2.2%. The chain couples TRBV4-2 to TRBJ2-5; TRBD2 might be the D (7 bases). The specimen was peripheral blood. This clonotype was obtained from a woman aged 45-59 years who had recovered from COVID-19. CDR3: CASSHITRGGRGETQYF. For the CDR3, the DNA is TGTGCCAGCAGCCATATAACCAGGGGCGGGAGAGGTGAGACCCAGTACTTC.